This T cell receptor beta chain comes out of a study of cytomegalovirus exposure and HLA in healthy donors. Study-level points and caveats: The study labeled roughly 160 TCR beta chains cytomegalovirus-associated. For most TCR sequences rarity was the rule, although some public TCRs occurred in many donors. Excluded: some indistinguishable V segments such as TRBV6-2 and TRBV6-3. Relative to equally common others, HLA-associated TCR beta chains showed greater clonal expansion in a later analysis.

Vbeta (60) and Jbeta (13) primers were used in the PCR. The protocol was immunoSEQ multiplex PCR, while the TCRdb copy is restricted to in-frame clones and leaves out a portion. The sample shows roughly 180,000 clones, over 65% of them seen only once. CDR3 length equals 15 residues. The germline V gene encodes CDR1 SGHAT and CDR2 FQDESV (reference sequence). Trimming left V 2 bases short and J 1 base short, with 12 bases between. A remark on this clone: Its matching antigen is unknown.

The sample consisted of PBMCs. The sequence was obtained from a man younger than 35 in good health and CMV-seronegative. This chain uses TRBV11-1 with TRBJ2-7; a weak D match, TRBD2 (6 bases). The CDR3 loop reads CASSLPQGLSYEQYF. The CDR3 nucleotides read TGTGCCAGCAGCTTACCCCAGGGACTTTCCTACGAGCAGTACTTC.